This TCR beta chain was profiled in a study of OX40 agonist ivuxolimab in advanced cancers. At the level of the study: Patients enrolled in dose escalation were diagnosed with hepatocellular carcinoma, melanoma, renal cell or head and neck cancer. The eligibility criteria allowed prior anti-PD-1, anti-PD-L1 or anti-CTLA-4 therapy, and about 40% had some.

Whole-study findings and limits: The investigators did not determine what antigen specificity the expanded peripheral T cells had.

As for this clone: What it binds is not known.

Trimming at V came to 2 bases and at J to 0 bases, leaving 5 bases not matched to a gene. The germline V gene encodes CDR1 SEHNR and CDR2 FQNEAQ (reference sequence). The CDR3 spans 17 residues. The repertoire was sequenced with immunoSEQ multiplex PCR; TCRdb's copy has only in-frame clones and lacks some. The table lists just under 95,000 clones, roughly 84% of them singletons, with more than 0.25% in the top ten. The TCR was taken from an adult with an advanced solid tumor such as melanoma, head and neck, liver or kidney cancer. This sample comprised CD4+ or CD8+ T cells sorted from blood, obtained in a trial of the OX40 agonist ivuxolimab. The rearrangement joins TRBV7-9 to TRBJ1-5; 9 positions match TRBD1. The CDR3 DNA sequence: TGTGCCAGCAGCTTAAGGACAGGGGCTTATAGCAATCAGCCCCAGCATTTT. Residues: CASSLRTGAYSNQPQHF.